The source of this T cell receptor beta chain is a study of blood T cell repertoires in COVID-19 (TCRdb year 2020). About the full investigation: Samples covering the acute and convalescent phases of COVID-19 were provided by collaborators in the United States, Italy and Spain. The material from the prospective study consisted of cDNA or gDNA derived from T cells, B-cell-depleted T cells, or PBMCs. Deeply sampled blood TCRbeta repertoires from subjects exposed to, actively infected with, or recovered from COVID-19 were included in the dataset. The repertoires were made available in a free public database intended to serve as a resource for research on the immune response to SARS-CoV-2. The samples were drawn from the first 160 participants of the ongoing ImmuneRACE study and from some 1,300 subjects provided by 6 global collaborators. Nearly every sample came with metadata listing a de-identified subject ID, COVID-19 status, age in years and sex. Where available, HLA class I and class II types were taken from metadata supplied by the sample provider and were not determined by assay-based typing.

To note about this clone: Its antigen specificity is not known. Base qualities are not provided; no much larger clone lies one nucleotide away.

Overall results and qualifications from the work: How much clinical and demographic metadata was included differed by source and by participant, and the metadata was provided uncurated.

The germline V gene gives CDR1 as KGHDR and CDR2 as SFDVKD. V was cut back by 8 bases and J by 3 bases, leaving a gap of 10 bases between them. Counted from cysteine to phenylalanine, this CDR3 has 13 amino acids. CDR3 DNA only is kept here, 39 bases in frame from base 1. TCRbeta CDR3 regions were amplified from genomic DNA by means of the immunoSEQ Assay, a bias-controlled multiplex PCR. Processing in the source paper ran as follows. Within the assay, amplification of reference gene primers was used to estimate how many nucleated cells each sample contained. To quantify the absolute abundance of each unique TCRbeta CDR3 rearrangement, sequence reads were collapsed and filtered. Productive Simpson clonality was computed per sample as the square root of Simpson's diversity index over productive rearrangements. TCRdb carries this immuneACCESS record with in-frame sequences only. Its versions omit some clonotypes, under half of them owing to an unresolved V gene in the studies checked, with the rest unexplained. V, J and clone size derive from that table, while D and trimming were established from the DNA sequence. This sample is represented by more than 100,000 clones; around three quarters of them were singletons. The top ten hold 3% to 4.5% of the sample.

Each collaborating institution followed its own protocols to collect whole blood in K2EDTA tubes. For TCRbeta analysis, collaborators shipped samples in one of three forms: frozen whole blood, isolated PBMCs, or DNA extracted from either of those sample types. This TCR derives from a woman older than 75 with acute or convalescent COVID-19. This sequence uses TRBV24-1 and TRBJ2-1; a tentative D match to TRBD1 spans 5 bases. Sequencing used peripheral blood. The CDR3 is CATTSDSYNEQFF. The nucleotides read TGTGCCACCACCTCTGACAGCTACAATGAGCAGTTCTTC.